These 27 T cell receptor beta chains originate from one sample sequenced in a study of blood T cell repertoires in COVID-19. Repertoires were generated with immunoSEQ multiplex PCR, while TCRdb's copy carries only in-frame clones and drops some. The data contain under 150,000 clones, roughly four fifths of them singletons. The source material was PBMCs or T cells enriched from blood (not recorded which). These receptors were obtained from a man aged 25-40 years who had recovered from COVID-19.

Remarks on this clone: The junction differs from germline at one of its ends, possibly a read error. The chain couples TRBV7-7 to TRBJ2-5; D might be TRBD2 (6 bases). Germline CDR1 is SSHAT and CDR2 is FNYEAQ (reference sequence). The CDR3 runs 13 residues. CDR3 coding DNA: TGTGCTAGCAGCTCCGCGGGGACCAGGGCCCAGTACTTC. It yields the protein CASSSAGTRAQYF. Full variable domain (rest looked up from reference TRBV7-7 and TRBJ2-5): GAGVSQSPRYKVTKRGQDVTLRCDPISSHATLYWYQQALGQGPEFLTYFNYEAQPDKSGLPSDRFSAERPEGSISTLTIQRTEQRDSAMYRCASSSAGTRAQYFGPGTRLLVL.

J is TRBJ2-5 and V is TRBV21-1; TRBD1 is taken as the D call from the table, unchecked against the DNA. TRBV21-1 is assigned pseudogene status. The CDR3 sequence is 11 residues long. CDR3: CANTGGETQYF. The DNA for the CDR3 is TGTGCCAACACAGGGGGAGAGACCCAGTACTTC.

The chain combines TRBV2 with TRBJ2-2; 7 positions agree with TRBD1. This CDR3 contains 15 residues. The ends lost 0 bases at V and 6 bases at J; junction bases unmatched: 4. The germline V gene has CDR1 SNHLY and CDR2 FYNNEI. The CDR3 here is CASSEAQGEPGELFF. The CDR3 DNA sequence: TGTGCCAGCAGTGAAGCGCAGGGGGAGCCCGGGGAGCTGTTTTTT.

The chain couples TRBV4-1 to TRBJ1-2, with 7 bases lining up with TRBD1. Trimming removed 6 bases from V and 0 bases from J; junction bases left unmatched: 1. Germline CDR1 and CDR2: MGHRA and YSYEKL. CDR3 length equals 13 residues. The CDR3 loop reads CASRGTANYGYTF. CDR3 sequence (DNA): TGCGCCAGCAGAGGGACAGCTAACTATGGCTACACCTTC.

The chain is built from TRBV27 and TRBJ2-7; 9 positions agree with TRBD1. The CDR3 is 15 residues long. J lost 2 bases, V lost 0 bases, and 2 bases had no gene match. Looked up from germline, CDR1 is MNHEY and CDR2 is SMNVEV (reference sequence). CDR3 sequence (DNA): TGTGCCAGCAGTTTATCGGGGACAGGGACCTACGAGCAGTACTTC. Its translation: CASSLSGTGTYEQYF.

The V call is TRBV18, the J call TRBJ2-1, with 10 bases lining up with TRBD2. The CDR3 has 16 residues. The junction had 13 bases not matched to a gene; V was cut back by 0 bases and J by 14 bases. CDR1 is KGHSH, CDR2 LQKENI, per germline. In DNA form, the CDR3 reads TGTGCCAGCTCACCACCCCTAGCGGGGGCCTCCCTTGCGGAGTTCTTC. This gives the protein CASSPPLAGASLAEFF.

V and J are TRBV4-1 and TRBJ1-2; maybe TRBD1 (6 bases). This CDR3 comprises 16 residues. V was cut by 0 bases and J by 0 bases, with 11 bases left in between. The V gene's germline CDR1 is MGHRA and CDR2 YSYEKL. The CDR3 loop is CASSQEGRGANYGYTF. The CDR3 region has the DNA TGCGCCAGCAGCCAAGAAGGCAGGGGAGCTAACTATGGCTACACCTTC.

The chain has TRBV24-1 and TRBJ2-7; D might be TRBD1 (6 bases). The CDR3 runs to 13 residues. In germline, CDR1 is KGHDR, CDR2 SFDVKD. Trimming took off 5 bases at V and 4 bases at J, with 11 bases between the two ends. The CDR3: CATSGSGEYEQYF. As DNA, the CDR3 is TGTGCCACCAGTGGATCAGGGGAATACGAGCAGTACTTC.

The chain couples TRBV18 to TRBJ1-1, with D perhaps matching TRBD1 (6 bases). CDR1 is KGHSH and CDR2 is LQKENI in the germline V gene. The CDR3 covers 13 residues. Trimming removed 2 bases from V and 8 bases from J, with 12 bases in between. DNA for the CDR3: TGTGCCAGCTCACCAGGACAGTCCCGGGAAGCTTTCTTT. Protein sequence: CASSPGQSREAFF.

This chain joins TRBV7-9 and TRBJ1-1; 10 nucleotides align to TRBD1. The CDR3 length is 18 residues. Germline loops: CDR1 SEHNR, CDR2 FQNEAQ (reference sequence). Trimming at V came to 4 bases and at J to 3 bases, leaving 14 bases not matched to a gene. The CDR3 sequence: CASSSPPGTGAKDTEAFF. DNA of the CDR3: TGTGCCAGCAGCTCACCGCCCGGGACAGGGGCTAAGGACACTGAAGCTTTCTTT.

This chain uses TRBV2 with TRBJ2-7; a weak D match, TRBD1 (5 bases). V lost 2 bases and J lost 4, with 12 bases in between. This CDR3 is built from 14 residues. Germline CDR1 and CDR2: SNHLY and FYNNEI. The CDR3 sequence is CASSEQGSQYEQYV. CDR3 coding DNA: TGTGCCAGCAGTGAACAGGGTTCCCAATACGAGCAGTACGTC.

The rearrangement links TRBV19 to TRBJ1-5; possible D gene TRBD1, 6 bases. The V gene's germline CDR1 is LNHDA and CDR2 SQIVND (reference sequence). V was pared by 5 bases and J by 0 bases, with 11 bases between. The CDR3 spans 15 residues. The CDR3 sequence is CASSLFRGSNQPQHF. For the CDR3, the DNA is TGTGCCAGTAGTTTATTCAGGGGTAGCAATCAGCCCCAGCATTTT.

V and J are TRBV30 and TRBJ1-1, with no clear D. Trimming took off 1 base at V and 5 bases at J, with 11 bases between the two ends. Germline-derived CDR1 and CDR2 are GTSNPN and SVGIG (reference sequence). The CDR3 is 13 amino acids. This CDR3 is CAWSEATWTEAFF. In DNA, the CDR3 is TGTGCCTGGAGTGAGGCGACATGGACTGAAGCTTTCTTT.

This sequence joins TRBV11-2 and TRBJ2-7; D might be TRBD1 (7 bases). The V and J ends lost 4 bases and 2 bases respectively, with 12 bases between them. In germline, CDR1 is SGHAT, CDR2 FQNNGV. The length of the CDR3 is 14 residues. CDR3 amino acids: CASSSGGPPYEQYF. The CDR3 DNA reads as TGTGCCAGCAGCTCAGGGGGGCCCCCCTACGAGCAGTACTTC. Supplemented by reference TRBV11-2 and TRBJ2-7, the full variable domain reads EAGVAQSPRYKIIEKRQSVAFWCNPISGHATLYWYQQILGQGPKLLIQFQNNGVVDDSQLPKDRFSAERLKGVDSTLKIQPAKLEDSAVYLCASSSGGPPYEQYFGPGTRLTVT.

The CDR3 coding sequence is TGTGCCAGCAGCTTCACGGGGTTGGGGGAGACCCAGTACTTC. This sequence encodes CASSFTGLGETQYF. The V call is TRBV7-2, the J call TRBJ2-5, with D maybe TRBD2 (5 bases). The CDR3 length is 14 residues. In germline, CDR1 is SGHTA, CDR2 FQGNSA. Trimming took off 3 bases at V and 5 bases at J, with 13 bases between the two ends.

The rearrangement uses TRBV7-2 and TRBJ1-6; 12 nucleotides agree with TRBD1. The CDR3 runs to 15 residues. Germline CDR1 is SGHTA and CDR2 is FQGNSA. Trimming cost V 5 bases and J 8 bases; bases outside gene matches: 4. In DNA, the CDR3 is TGTGCCAGCAGCCGGGACAGGGGGCAAGATTCACCCCTCCACTTT. Its translation is CASSRDRGQDSPLHF.

This clone was detected once. The chain's CDR3 is CATQGAGGSNQPQHF. The CDR3 nucleotides read TGTGCCACCCAGGGGGCTGGAGGTAGCAATCAGCCCCAGCATTTT. This chain links TRBV6-5 with TRBJ1-5; 8 nucleotides align to TRBD1. V lost 10 bases and J lost 0; bases outside the gene matches: 8. Germline V gives CDR1 MNHEY, CDR2 SVGAGI. There are 15 residues in the CDR3.

The rearrangement links TRBV11-2 to TRBJ1-1; a possible D gene is TRBD1 (6 bases). The CDR3 sequence is 15 residues long. V was shortened by 1 base and J by 1 base, with 10 bases between the two germline ends. Germline V gene lookup returns CDR1 SGHAT and CDR2 FQNNGV. CDR3 sequence: CASSLGIQGNTEAFF. The CDR3 DNA reads as TGTGCCAGCAGCTTAGGCATACAGGGGAACACTGAAGCTTTCTTT.

This clone occurred once. J is TRBJ1-4 and V is TRBV28; TRBD1 aligns across 11 bases. The trim removed 5 bases at V and 8 bases at J, leaving 10 bases unmatched. The germline V gene has CDR1 MDHEN and CDR2 SYDVKM. This CDR3 region has 16 residues. The CDR3 sequence is CASSELLGQGGEKLFF. CDR3 in DNA: TGTGCCAGCAGTGAGCTTCTGGGACAGGGGGGGGAAAAACTGTTTTTT.

Turning to this clone: A read error is possible here, since a much larger clone lies one base away. The chain uses TRBV11-2 and TRBJ1-5; D uncertain. CDR3 length: 14 amino acids. Germline CDR1 is SGHAT and CDR2 is FQNNGV. CDR3 bases: TGTGCCGGCAGCTTTAGCGGGCCCAATCAGCCCCAGCATTTT. Encoded protein: CAGSFSGPNQPQHF. The full variable domain, in which reference TRBV11-2 and TRBJ1-5 provide the parts outside the CDR3, is EAGVAQSPRYKIIEKRQSVAFWCNPISGHATLYWYQQILGQGPKLLIQFQNNGVVDDSQLPKDRFSAERLKGVDSTLKIQPAKLEDSAVYLCAGSFSGPNQPQHFGDGTRLSIL.

J is TRBJ2-5 and V is TRBV21-1; the DNA was not used to check the table's D call, TRBD1. TRBV21-1 is shown as a pseudogene. The CDR3 consists of 11 residues. The CDR3, as DNA: TGTAGCGACAGGGCAAAAGAGACCCAGTACTTC. This sequence encodes CSDRAKETQYF.

J is TRBJ1-4 and V is TRBV7-9, with 7 bases matching TRBD1. Germline-derived CDR1 and CDR2 are SEHNR and FQNEAQ (reference sequence). V shed 6 bases and J 7 bases; nucleotides not matched to a gene: 14. CDR3 length: 16 residues. The CDR3 protein is CASSPEGARGSEKLFF. Here the CDR3 DNA reads TGTGCCAGCAGTCCAGAGGGGGCCCGGGGATCTGAAAAACTGTTTTTT.

The V gene is TRBV7-3, the J gene TRBJ2-3; 7 nucleotides agree with TRBD1. The junction had 4 bases not matched to a gene; V was cut back by 5 bases and J by 5 bases. The CDR3 extends over 13 amino acids. Looked up from germline, CDR1 is SGHTA and CDR2 is FQGTGA. For the CDR3, the DNA is TGTGCCAGCAGCCCTCAGGGGGAAGATACGCAGTATTTT. Translated: CASSPQGEDTQYF.

J is TRBJ2-5 and V is TRBV2; weak D call: TRBD1 (5 bases). The CDR3 has 14 amino acids. Germline loops: CDR1 SNHLY, CDR2 FYNNEI. V was trimmed by 7 bases and J by 4 bases, leaving 16 bases between them. The CDR3 here is CASKDTGIRETQYF. The CDR3 nucleotides are TGTGCCAGCAAGGACACCGGTATTAGAGAGACCCAGTACTTC.

This chain connects TRBV12-3 or TRBV12-4 to TRBJ2-4, with 7 bases aligning to TRBD2. With V trimmed by 6 bases and J by 6 bases, 5 bases remained unmatched. CDR3 length: 13 amino acids. The CDR3 loop reads CASSPSGGNIQYF. The CDR3 nucleotides are TGTGCCAGCAGCCCTTCGGGGGGAAACATTCAGTACTTC.

The V call is TRBV4-1, the J call TRBJ1-5; a weak D match, TRBD1 (5 bases). The V end lost 0 bases, the J end lost 7 bases, and 13 bases lay between the germline ends. This CDR3 is 15 amino acids long. CDR1 and CDR2 from the germline V gene are MGHRA and YSYEKL. The CDR3 DNA follows: TGCGCCAGCAGCCAAGAACAGGAAACCGGGCAGCCCCAGCATTTT. Translating it yields CASSQEQETGQPQHF.

V and J are TRBV5-1 and TRBJ2-7; perhaps TRBD1 as D (6 bases). The ends were cut back, 4 bases at V and 3 bases at J, with 17 bases in the middle. The CDR3 is made up of 15 amino acids. Germline lookup yields CDR1 SGHRS and CDR2 YFSETQ. The CDR3 sequence is CASSRNPDRNYEQYF. The CDR3 DNA sequence: TGCGCCAGCAGCCGCAACCCGGACAGAAACTACGAGCAGTACTTC.